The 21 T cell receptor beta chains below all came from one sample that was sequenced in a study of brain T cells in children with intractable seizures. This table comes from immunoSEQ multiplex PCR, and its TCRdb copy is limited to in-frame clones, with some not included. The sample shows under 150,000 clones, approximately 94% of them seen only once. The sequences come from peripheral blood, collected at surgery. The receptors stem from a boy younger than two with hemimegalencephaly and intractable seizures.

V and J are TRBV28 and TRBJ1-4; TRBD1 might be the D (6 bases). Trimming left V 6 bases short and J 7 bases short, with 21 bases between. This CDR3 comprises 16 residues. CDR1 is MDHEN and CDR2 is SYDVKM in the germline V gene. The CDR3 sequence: CASSLLWRQAGEKLFF. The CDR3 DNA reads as TGTGCCAGCAGCCTCCTATGGCGACAGGCGGGTGAAAAACTGTTTTTT.

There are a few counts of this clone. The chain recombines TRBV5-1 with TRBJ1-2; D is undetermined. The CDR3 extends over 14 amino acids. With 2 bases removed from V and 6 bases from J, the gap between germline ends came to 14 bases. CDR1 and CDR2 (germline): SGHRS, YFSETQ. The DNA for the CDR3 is TGCGCCAGCAGCTTTTTGGAACCTCAGGATGGCTACACCTTC. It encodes CASSFLEPQDGYTF.

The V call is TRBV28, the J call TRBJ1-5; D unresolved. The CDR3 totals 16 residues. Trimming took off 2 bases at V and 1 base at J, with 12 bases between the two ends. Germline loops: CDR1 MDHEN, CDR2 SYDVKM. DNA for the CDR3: TGTGCCAGCAGTTTAGGGCCTAGATTGAGCAATCAGCCCCAGCATTTT. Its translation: CASSLGPRLSNQPQHF.

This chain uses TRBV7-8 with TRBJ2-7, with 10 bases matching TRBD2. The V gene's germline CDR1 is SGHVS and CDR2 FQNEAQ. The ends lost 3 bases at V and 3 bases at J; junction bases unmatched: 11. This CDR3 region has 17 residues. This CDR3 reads CASSFSPSGRSRYEQYF. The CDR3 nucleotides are TGTGCCAGCAGCTTTAGTCCTAGCGGGAGAAGCCGCTACGAGCAGTACTTC.

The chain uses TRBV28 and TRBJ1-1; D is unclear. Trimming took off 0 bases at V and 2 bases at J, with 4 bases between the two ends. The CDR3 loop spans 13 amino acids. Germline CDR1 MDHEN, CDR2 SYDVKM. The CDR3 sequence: CASSLWDNTEAFF. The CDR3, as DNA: TGTGCCAGCAGTTTATGGGACAACACTGAAGCTTTCTTT.

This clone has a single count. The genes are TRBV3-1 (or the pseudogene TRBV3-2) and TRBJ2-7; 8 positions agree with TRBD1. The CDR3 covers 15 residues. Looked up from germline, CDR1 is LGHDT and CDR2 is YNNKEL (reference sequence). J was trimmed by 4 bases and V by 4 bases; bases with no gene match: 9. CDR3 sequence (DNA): TGTGCCAGCAGCCCGACTCGTCAGGGGGCGTACGAGCAGTACTTC. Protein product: CASSPTRQGAYEQYF.

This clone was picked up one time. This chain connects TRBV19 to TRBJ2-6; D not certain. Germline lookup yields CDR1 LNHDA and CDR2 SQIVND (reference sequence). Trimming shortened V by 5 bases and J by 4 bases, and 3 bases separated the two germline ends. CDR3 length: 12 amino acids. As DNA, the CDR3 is TGTGCCAGTAGTGGAGGGGCCAACGTCCTGACTTTC. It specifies CASSGGANVLTF. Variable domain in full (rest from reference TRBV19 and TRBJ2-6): DGGITQSPKYLFRKEGQNVTLSCEQNLNHDAMYWYRQDPGQGLRLIYYSQIVNDFQKGDIAEGYSVSREKKESFPLTVTSAQKNPTAFYLCASSGGANVLTFGAGSRLTVL.

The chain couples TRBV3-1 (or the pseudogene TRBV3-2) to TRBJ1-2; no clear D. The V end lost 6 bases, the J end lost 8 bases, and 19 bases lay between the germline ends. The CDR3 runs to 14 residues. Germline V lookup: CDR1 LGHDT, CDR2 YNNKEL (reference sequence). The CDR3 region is CASRGRGSPPGYTF. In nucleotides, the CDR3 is TGTGCCAGCAGAGGTAGAGGAAGTCCTCCGGGCTACACCTTC.

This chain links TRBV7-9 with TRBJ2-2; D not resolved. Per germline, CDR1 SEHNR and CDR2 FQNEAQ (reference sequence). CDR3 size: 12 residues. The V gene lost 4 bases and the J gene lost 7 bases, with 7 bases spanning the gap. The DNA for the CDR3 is TGTGCCAGCAGCTACCTTCACGGGGAGCTGTTTTTT. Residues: CASSYLHGELFF.

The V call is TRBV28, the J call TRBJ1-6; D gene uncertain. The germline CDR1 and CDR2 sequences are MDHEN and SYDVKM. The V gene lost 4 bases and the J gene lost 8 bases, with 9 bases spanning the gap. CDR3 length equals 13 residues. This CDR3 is CASSSLGYSPLHF. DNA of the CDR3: TGTGCCAGCAGTTCCCTGGGCTATTCACCCCTCCACTTT.

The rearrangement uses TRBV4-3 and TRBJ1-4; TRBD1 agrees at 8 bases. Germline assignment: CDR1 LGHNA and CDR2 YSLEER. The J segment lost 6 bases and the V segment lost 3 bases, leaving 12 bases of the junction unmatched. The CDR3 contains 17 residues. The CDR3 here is CASSHLYWDRSDEKLFF. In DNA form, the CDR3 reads TGCGCCAGCAGCCACCTTTATTGGGACAGGTCCGATGAAAAACTGTTTTTT.

This CDR3 is CASQGPGQGYTF. DNA for the CDR3: TGTGCCAGCCAAGGCCCGGGGCAGGGCTACACCTTC. The V gene is TRBV25-1, the J gene TRBJ1-2, with TRBD1 as a possible D gene (5 bases). The V and J ends lost 8 bases and 8 bases respectively, with 15 bases between them. The germline gives CDR1 MGHDK, CDR2 SYGVNS. CDR3 length: 12 amino acids.

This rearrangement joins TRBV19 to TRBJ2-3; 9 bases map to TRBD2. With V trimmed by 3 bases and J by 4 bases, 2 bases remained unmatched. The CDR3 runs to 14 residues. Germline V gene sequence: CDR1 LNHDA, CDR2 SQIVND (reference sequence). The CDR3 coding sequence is TGTGCCAGTAGTATGGCGGGAGGGCCAGATACGCAGTATTTT. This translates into CASSMAGGPDTQYF. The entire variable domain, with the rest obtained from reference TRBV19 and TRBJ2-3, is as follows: DGGITQSPKYLFRKEGQNVTLSCEQNLNHDAMYWYRQDPGQGLRLIYYSQIVNDFQKGDIAEGYSVSREKKESFPLTVTSAQKNPTAFYLCASSMAGGPDTQYFGPGTRLTVL.

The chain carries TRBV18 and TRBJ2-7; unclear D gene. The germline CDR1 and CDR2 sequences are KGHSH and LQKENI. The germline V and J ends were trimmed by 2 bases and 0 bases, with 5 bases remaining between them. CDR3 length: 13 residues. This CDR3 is CASSPGVSYEQYF. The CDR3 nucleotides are TGTGCCAGCTCACCAGGGGTCTCCTACGAGCAGTACTTC.

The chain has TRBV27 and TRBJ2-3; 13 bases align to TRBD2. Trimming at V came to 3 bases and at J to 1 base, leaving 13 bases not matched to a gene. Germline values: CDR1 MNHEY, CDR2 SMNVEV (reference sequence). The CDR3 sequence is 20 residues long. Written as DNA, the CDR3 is TGTGCCAGCAGTTTCGGGGGATCACTAGCGGGAGGGCCCGGCACAGATACGCAGTATTTT. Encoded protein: CASSFGGSLAGGPGTDTQYF.

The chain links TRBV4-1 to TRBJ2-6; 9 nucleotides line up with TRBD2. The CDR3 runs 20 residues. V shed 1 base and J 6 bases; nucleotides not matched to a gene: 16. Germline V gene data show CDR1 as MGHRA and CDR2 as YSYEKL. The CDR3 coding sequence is TGCGCCAGCAGCCAAGTTCCCTACGGGACTAGCTCGCCGGTGGCCAACGTCCTGACTTTC. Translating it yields CASSQVPYGTSSPVANVLTF.

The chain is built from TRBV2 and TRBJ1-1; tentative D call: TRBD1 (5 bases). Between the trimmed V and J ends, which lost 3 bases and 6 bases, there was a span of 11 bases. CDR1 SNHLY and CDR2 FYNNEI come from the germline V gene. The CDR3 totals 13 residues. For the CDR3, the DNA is TGTGCCAGCAGTGATAGGGGCTGGGCTGAAGCTTTCTTT. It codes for CASSDRGWAEAFF. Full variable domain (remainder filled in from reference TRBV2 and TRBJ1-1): EPEVTQTPSHQVTQMGQEVILRCVPISNHLYFYWYRQILGQKVEFLVSFYNNEISEKSEIFDDQFSVERPDGSNFTLKIRSTKLEDSAMYFCASSDRGWAEAFFGQGTRLTVV.

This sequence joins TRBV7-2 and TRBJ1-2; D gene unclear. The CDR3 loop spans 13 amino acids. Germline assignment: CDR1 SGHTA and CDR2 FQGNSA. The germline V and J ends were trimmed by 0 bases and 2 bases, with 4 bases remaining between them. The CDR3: CASSLAGNYGYTF. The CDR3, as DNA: TGTGCCAGCAGCTTAGCGGGGAACTATGGCTACACCTTC. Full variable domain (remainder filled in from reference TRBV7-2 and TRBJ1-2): GAGVSQSPSNKVTEKGKDVELRCDPISGHTALYWYRQSLGQGLEFLIYFQGNSAPDKSGLPSDRFSAERTGGSVSTLTIQRTQQEDSAVYLCASSLAGNYGYTFGSGTRLTVV.

Here the CDR3 DNA reads TGTGCCAGCAGCTTCGGGGAAGAGACCCAGTACTTC. This translates into CASSFGEETQYF. The chain uses TRBV5-4 and TRBJ2-5, with a possible D match to TRBD2 (5 bases). The CDR3 is made up of 12 amino acids. Per germline, CDR1 SGHNT and CDR2 YYREEE (reference sequence). V shed 2 bases and J shed 3 bases, with 5 bases lying between them.

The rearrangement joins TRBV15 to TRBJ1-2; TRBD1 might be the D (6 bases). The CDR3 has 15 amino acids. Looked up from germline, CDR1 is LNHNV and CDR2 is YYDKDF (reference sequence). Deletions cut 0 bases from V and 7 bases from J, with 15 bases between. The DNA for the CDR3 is TGTGCCACCAGCAGAGATCCAAGGGGGGGCAGTGGCTACACCTTC. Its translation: CATSRDPRGGSGYTF. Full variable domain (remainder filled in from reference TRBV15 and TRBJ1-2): DAMVIQNPRYQVTQFGKPVTLSCSQTLNHNVMYWYQQKSSQAPKLLFHYYDKDFNNEADTPDNFQSRRPNTSFCFLDIRSPGLGDTAMYLCATSRDPRGGSGYTFGSGTRLTVV.

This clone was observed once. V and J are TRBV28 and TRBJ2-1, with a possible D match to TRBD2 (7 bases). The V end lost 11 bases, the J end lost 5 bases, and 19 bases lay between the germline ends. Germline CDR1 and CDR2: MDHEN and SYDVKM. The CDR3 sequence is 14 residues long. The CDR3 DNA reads TGTGCCCTTGGGGGGGCAGGAGAAAACAATGAGCAGTTCTTC. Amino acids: CALGGAGENNEQFF. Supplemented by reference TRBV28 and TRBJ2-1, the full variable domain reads DVKVTQSSRYLVKRTGEKVFLECVQDMDHENMFWYRQDPGLGLRLIYFSYDVKMKEKGDIPEGYSVSREKKERFSLILESASTNQTSMYLCALGGAGENNEQFFGPGTRLTVL.